Presented here are 6 T cell receptor beta chains from one specimen sequenced in a study of OX40 agonist ivuxolimab in advanced cancers. Produced via immunoSEQ multiplex PCR; TCRdb's table is partial and in-frame only. The top ten clones hold roughly 3.1% of a sample with tens of thousands of clones, 85% of them seen once. Sequences were derived from CD4+ or CD8+ T cells sorted from blood, sampled in a trial of the OX40 agonist ivuxolimab. The receptors were sampled from an adult with an advanced solid tumor such as melanoma, head and neck, liver or kidney cancer.

This clone appeared a few times. The V and J genes are TRBV20-1 and TRBJ2-2; unclear D gene. The germline gives CDR1 DFQATT, CDR2 SNEGSKA (reference sequence). V was clipped by 3 bases and J by 5 bases, with 4 bases between them. The CDR3 spans 11 residues. CDR3 protein: CSARTTGELFF. Written as DNA, the CDR3 is TGCAGTGCTAGGACGACCGGGGAGCTGTTTTTT.

The CDR3 reads CASRPGQGNTGELFF. The CDR3 DNA sequence: TGCGCCAGCAGGCCGGGACAGGGGAACACCGGGGAGCTGTTTTTT. This chain joins TRBV5-1 and TRBJ2-2, with TRBD1 matching over 9 bases. The CDR3 is 15 residues long. V was clipped by 5 bases and J by 1 base; unmatched bases: 3. In germline, CDR1 is SGHRS, CDR2 YFSETQ.

This chain uses TRBV11-2 with TRBJ1-1; D remains unclear. CDR3 size: 13 residues. The germline V gene has CDR1 SGHAT and CDR2 FQNNGV. Trimming pared 4 bases from V and 1 base from J, leaving 7 bases between. In nucleotides, the CDR3 is TGTGCCAGCAGCTCTACTAGGAACACTGAAGCTTTCTTT. It is translated as CASSSTRNTEAFF. Using reference TRBV11-2 and TRBJ1-1 for the parts outside the CDR3, the full variable domain is EAGVAQSPRYKIIEKRQSVAFWCNPISGHATLYWYQQILGQGPKLLIQFQNNGVVDDSQLPKDRFSAERLKGVDSTLKIQPAKLEDSAVYLCASSSTRNTEAFFGQGTRLTVV.

The genes are TRBV6-5 and TRBJ1-5; 8 nucleotides line up with TRBD1. V lost 6 bases to trimming and J lost 3 bases; unmatched junction nucleotides: 4. The CDR3 contains 14 residues. The germline V gene has CDR1 MNHEY and CDR2 SVGAGI. DNA for the CDR3: TGTGCCAGCAGCCTGGACAGGGACAATCAGCCCCAGCATTTT. It translates to CASSLDRDNQPQHF.

The chain links TRBV5-1 to TRBJ2-5; TRBD2 matches at 11 bases. The J call may be faulty, since TRBJ2-7 better matches the DNA end. This CDR3 comprises 15 residues. Germline CDR1 reads SGHRS; CDR2 reads YFSETQ. This CDR3 reads CASSQGTSGSYEQYF. The DNA of the CDR3 is TGCGCCAGCAGCCAAGGGACTAGCGGCTCCTACGAGCAGTACTTC.

This clone was observed a few times. The V and J genes are TRBV28 and TRBJ1-2, with 7 bases that match TRBD1. CDR1 and CDR2 (germline): MDHEN, SYDVKM. The CDR3 loop spans 16 amino acids. Germline trimming cut 5 bases from V and 8 bases from J; bases unmatched to any gene: 17. The CDR3 region is CASSAFRRTGLRGYTF. CDR3 nucleotides: TGTGCCAGCAGTGCATTCAGAAGGACAGGACTCCGGGGCTACACCTTC.